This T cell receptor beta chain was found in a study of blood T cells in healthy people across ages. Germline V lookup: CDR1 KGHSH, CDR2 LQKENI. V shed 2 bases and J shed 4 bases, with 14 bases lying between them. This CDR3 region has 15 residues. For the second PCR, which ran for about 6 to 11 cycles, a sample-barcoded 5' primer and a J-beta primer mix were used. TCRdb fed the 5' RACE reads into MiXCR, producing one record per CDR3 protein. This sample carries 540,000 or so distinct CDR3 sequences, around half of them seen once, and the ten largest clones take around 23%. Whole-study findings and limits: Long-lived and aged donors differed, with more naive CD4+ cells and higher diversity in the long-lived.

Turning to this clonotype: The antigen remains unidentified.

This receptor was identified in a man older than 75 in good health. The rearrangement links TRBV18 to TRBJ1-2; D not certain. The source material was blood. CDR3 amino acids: CASSPSTGEGYGYTF. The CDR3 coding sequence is TGTGCCAGCTCACCATCCACCGGAGAGGGCTATGGCTACACCTTC.